The 8 T cell receptor beta chains below all came from one sample that was sequenced in a study of T cells in Graves' hyperthyroidism and ophthalmopathy. Amplified TCR beta CDR3 regions came from RNA transcripts. The HTBI primer set drove a first-round RT-PCR of the TCR CDR3. TCRdb processed the multiplex PCR reads anew with MiXCR; each CDR3 protein has one entry. The repertoire holds hundreds of thousands of distinct CDR3 sequences, with roughly a sixth as singletons. Sequencing was performed on blood. Receptors originate from a woman aged 50 to 60 with Graves' hyperthyroidism that later progressed to Graves' ophthalmopathy.

This clonotype came up many times. The V call is TRBV7-3, the J call TRBJ2-3; a weak D match, TRBD1 (6 bases). CDR1 is SGHTA, CDR2 FQGTGA, per germline. Trimming shortened V by 5 bases and J by 1 base, and 16 bases separated the two germline ends. The CDR3 is 16 amino acids. Written as DNA, the CDR3 is TGTGCCAGCAGCCCCCTCTTAGGGGGTGGCACAGATACGCAGTATTTT. This sequence encodes CASSPLLGGGTDTQYF. Full variable domain (rest looked up from reference TRBV7-3 and TRBJ2-3): GAGVSQTPSNKVTEKGKYVELRCDPISGHTALYWYRQSLGQGPEFLIYFQGTGAADDSGLPNDRFFAVRPEGSVSTLKIQRTERGDSAVYLCASSPLLGGGTDTQYFGPGTRLTVL.

The chain couples TRBV27 to TRBJ2-3; the D gene is possibly TRBD1 (5 bases). V shed 3 bases and J shed 4 bases, with 11 bases lying between them. This CDR3 region has 14 residues. Germline V lookup: CDR1 MNHEY, CDR2 SMNVEV (reference sequence). The CDR3 nucleotides are TGTGCCAGCAGTTTTGCAGGGTTCGCAGATACGCAGTATTTT. Translated, it gives CASSFAGFADTQYF.

This sequence joins TRBV7-6 and TRBJ1-5; D may be TRBD1 (5 bases). V gave up 3 bases and J gave up 7 bases, with 10 bases separating them. The CDR3 extends over 13 amino acids. CDR1 SGHVS and CDR2 FNYEAQ come from the germline V gene. The CDR3 DNA is TGTGCCAGCAGCTTGGGGGAGCGGCAGCCCCAGCATTTT. Residues: CASSLGERQPQHF.

The sample holds many counts of this clonotype. The J gene is TRBJ1-1, the V gene TRBV18, with D unresolved. CDR3 length: 14 residues. CDR1 and CDR2 from the germline V gene are KGHSH and LQKENI. The V gene lost 0 bases and the J gene lost 1 base, with 6 bases spanning the gap. The CDR3 spells CASSPPGENTEAFF. The DNA for the CDR3 is TGTGCCAGCTCACCACCCGGGGAGAACACTGAAGCTTTCTTT.

The chain has TRBV29-1 and TRBJ2-3; 12 nucleotides line up with TRBD2. Germline CDR1 SQVTM, CDR2 ANQGSEA. The CDR3 is 16 residues long. Trimming removed 7 bases from V and 6 bases from J; junction bases left unmatched: 14. The CDR3, as DNA: TGCAGCGGGGGCCACTCTAGCGGGGGGGGGGCGGATACGCAGTATTTT. This translates into CSGGHSSGGGADTQYF.

CDR3 residues: CASSLIRHASPGYTF. The CDR3 region has the DNA TGTGCCAGCAGCTTGATTAGACATGCTAGTCCTGGCTACACCTTC. The chain uses TRBV7-2 and TRBJ1-2; no clear D. CDR3 length: 15 residues. With 3 bases removed from V and 7 bases from J, the gap between germline ends came to 18 bases. Looked up from germline, CDR1 is SGHTA and CDR2 is FQGNSA.

The chain joins TRBV15 to TRBJ1-2; D is uncertain. Trimming stripped 1 base from V and 8 bases from J, with 20 bases between. The CDR3 is 16 amino acids. Germline V lookup: CDR1 LNHNV, CDR2 YYDKDF (reference sequence). The CDR3 is CATSRGPKPVGYGYTF. The DNA for the CDR3 is TGTGCCACCAGCAGAGGCCCCAAGCCGGTAGGGTACGGCTACACCTTC.

This clonotype was observed at least ten times. The genes are TRBV7-2 and TRBJ2-1; no firm D call. Germline V gives CDR1 SGHTA, CDR2 FQGNSA. The length of the CDR3 is 15 residues. The V end was cut by 4 bases, the J end by 0 bases, with 10 bases between. The CDR3 bases are TGTGCCAGCAGCTCCGACATTAGCTCCTACAATGAGCAGTTCTTC. Protein: CASSSDISSYNEQFF.